Following are 5 T cell receptor beta chains from one sample sequenced in a study of blood T cells in healthy people across ages. Alongside a J-beta primer mix, a sample-barcoded 5' primer served in a second PCR lasting about 6 to 11 cycles. TCRdb called the 5' RACE reads again in MiXCR, with one record for every CDR3 protein. The sample carries more than 450,000 distinct CDR3 sequences, 27% recorded once. This same sample was also taken into another study, of T cells of mothers and their children.

Sequenced material: blood. Source of these receptors: a boy between 2 and 10 years old in good health.

The CDR3 loop is CATSDGSREQETQYF. The CDR3 DNA follows: TGTGCCACCAGTGACGGTAGCCGGGAACAAGAGACCCAGTACTTC. This chain joins TRBV24-1 and TRBJ2-5; TRBD2 is a possible D gene (5 bases). The V gene lost 4 bases and the J gene lost 2 bases, with 13 bases spanning the gap. The CDR3 length is 15 residues. Per germline, CDR1 KGHDR and CDR2 SFDVKD.

This chain uses TRBV25-1 with TRBJ2-7; 7 bases match TRBD1. The V and J ends lost 4 bases and 6 bases, in that order; junction bases with no gene match: 6. The CDR3 spans 13 residues. Per germline, CDR1 MGHDK and CDR2 SYGVNS. The CDR3 nucleotides are TGTGCCAGCAGTGGATCGACAGGGAGCGAGCAGTACTTC. It is translated as CASSGSTGSEQYF.

The V call is TRBV4-3, the J call TRBJ2-3; 7 positions agree with TRBD2. Germline V gene sequence: CDR1 LGHNA, CDR2 YSLEER. J lost 2 bases, V lost 0 bases, and 14 bases had no gene match. The CDR3 length is 19 residues. The CDR3 DNA follows: TGCGCCAGCAGCCAAGATATACTAGCGTTTCCCATACTCACAGATACGCAGTATTTT. Its protein product is CASSQDILAFPILTDTQYF.

This clonotype was picked up a small number of times. The chain couples TRBV29-1 to TRBJ2-5; D might be TRBD2 (6 bases). V was cut by 4 bases and J by 6 bases, with 21 bases left in between. The length of the CDR3 is 15 residues. Germline CDR1 is SQVTM and CDR2 is ANQGSEA. For the CDR3, the DNA is TGCAGCGTTGGCTCAGATGGGGGACTCCTCAAGACCCAGTACTTC. This encodes CSVGSDGGLLKTQYF.

Details on this clonotype: One junction end disagrees with the germline gene, perhaps due to a read error. The gene calls are TRBV20-1 and TRBJ2-5, with 12 bases aligning to TRBD2. The assigned J gene may be wrong: the sequence end matches TRBJ2-1 better. The CDR3 has 17 amino acids. The germline V gene encodes CDR1 DFQATT and CDR2 SNEGSKA (reference sequence). The CDR3 reads CNASPITSGRRGDEQFF. CDR3 DNA sequence: TGCAATGCTAGTCCCATTACTAGCGGGAGGCGTGGCGATGAGCAGTTCTTC.